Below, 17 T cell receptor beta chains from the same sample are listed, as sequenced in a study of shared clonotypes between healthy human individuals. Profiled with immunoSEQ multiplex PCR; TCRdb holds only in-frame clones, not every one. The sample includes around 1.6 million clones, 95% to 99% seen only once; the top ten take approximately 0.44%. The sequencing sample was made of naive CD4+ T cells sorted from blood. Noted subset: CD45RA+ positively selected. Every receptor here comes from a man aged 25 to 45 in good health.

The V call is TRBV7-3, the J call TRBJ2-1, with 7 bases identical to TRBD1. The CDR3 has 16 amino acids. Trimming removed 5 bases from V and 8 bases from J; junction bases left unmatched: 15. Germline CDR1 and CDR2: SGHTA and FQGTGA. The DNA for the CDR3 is TGTGCCAGCAGCCCTGGGAGACAGGGTTGGACGGATGAGCAGTTCTTC. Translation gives CASSPGRQGWTDEQFF.

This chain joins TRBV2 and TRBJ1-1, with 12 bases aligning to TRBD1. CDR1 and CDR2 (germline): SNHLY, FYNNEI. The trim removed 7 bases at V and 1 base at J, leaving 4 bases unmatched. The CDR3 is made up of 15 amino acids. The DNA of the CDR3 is TGTGCCAGCAAGGGACAGGGGGCGCCGAACACTGAAGCTTTCTTT. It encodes CASKGQGAPNTEAFF.

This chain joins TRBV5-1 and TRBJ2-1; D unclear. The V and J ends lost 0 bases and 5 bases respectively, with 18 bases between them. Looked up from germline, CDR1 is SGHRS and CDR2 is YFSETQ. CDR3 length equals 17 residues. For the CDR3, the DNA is TGCGCCAGCAGCTTGGGATTAGGAGAGTCCCATCACAATGAGCAGTTCTTC. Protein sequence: CASSLGLGESHHNEQFF.

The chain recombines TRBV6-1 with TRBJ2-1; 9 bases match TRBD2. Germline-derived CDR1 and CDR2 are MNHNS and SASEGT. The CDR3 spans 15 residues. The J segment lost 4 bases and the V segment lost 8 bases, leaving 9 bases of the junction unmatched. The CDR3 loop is CASDTASGTYNEQFF. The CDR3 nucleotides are TGTGCCAGCGATACCGCTAGCGGGACGTACAATGAGCAGTTCTTC.

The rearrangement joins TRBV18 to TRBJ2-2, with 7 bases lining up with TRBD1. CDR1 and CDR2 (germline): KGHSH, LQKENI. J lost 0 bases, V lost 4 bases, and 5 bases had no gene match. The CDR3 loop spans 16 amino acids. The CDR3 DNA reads TGTGCCAGCTCACACCCGCAGGGGGCGAACACCGGGGAGCTGTTTTTT. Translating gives CASSHPQGANTGELFF.

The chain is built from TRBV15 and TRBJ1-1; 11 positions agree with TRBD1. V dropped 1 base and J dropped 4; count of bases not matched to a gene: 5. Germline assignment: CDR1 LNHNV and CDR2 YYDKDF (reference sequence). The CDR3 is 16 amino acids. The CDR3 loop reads CATSRVHGTGGTEAFF. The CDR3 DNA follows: TGTGCCACCAGCAGAGTTCACGGGACAGGGGGCACTGAAGCTTTCTTT.

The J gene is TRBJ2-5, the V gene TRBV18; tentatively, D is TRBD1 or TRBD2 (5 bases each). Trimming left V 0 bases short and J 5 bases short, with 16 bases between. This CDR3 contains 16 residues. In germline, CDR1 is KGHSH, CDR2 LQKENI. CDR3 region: CASSPPYSLGEETQYF. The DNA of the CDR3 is TGTGCCAGCTCACCACCGTACAGTTTAGGGGAGGAGACCCAGTACTTC.

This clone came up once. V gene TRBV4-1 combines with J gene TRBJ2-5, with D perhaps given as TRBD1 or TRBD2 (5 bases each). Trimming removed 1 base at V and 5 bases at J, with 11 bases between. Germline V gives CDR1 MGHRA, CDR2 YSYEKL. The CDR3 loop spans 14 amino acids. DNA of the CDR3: TGCGCCAGCAGCCAAGTTGGGGGTACGGAGACCCAGTACTTC. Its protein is CASSQVGGTETQYF.

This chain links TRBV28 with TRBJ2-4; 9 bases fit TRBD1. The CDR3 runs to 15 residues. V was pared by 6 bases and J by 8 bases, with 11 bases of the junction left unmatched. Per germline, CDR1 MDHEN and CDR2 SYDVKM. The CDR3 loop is CASRTTGGRVYIQYF. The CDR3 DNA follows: TGTGCCAGCAGAACCACAGGGGGCAGAGTTTACATTCAGTACTTC.

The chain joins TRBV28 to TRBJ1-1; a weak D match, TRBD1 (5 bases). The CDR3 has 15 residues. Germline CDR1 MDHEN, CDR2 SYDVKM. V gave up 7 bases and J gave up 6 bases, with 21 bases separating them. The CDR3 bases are TGTGCCAGCACATCAGAAGGGGAGGGCGTCGCTGAAGCTTTCTTT. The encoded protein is CASTSEGEGVAEAFF.

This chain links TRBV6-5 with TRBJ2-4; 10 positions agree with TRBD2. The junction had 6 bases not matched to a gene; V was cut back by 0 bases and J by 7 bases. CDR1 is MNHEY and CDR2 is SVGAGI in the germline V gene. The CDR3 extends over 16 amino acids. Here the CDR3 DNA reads TGTGCCAGCAGTTACTCGCCTAGCGGGAGACCCAACATTCAGTACTTC. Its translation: CASSYSPSGRPNIQYF.

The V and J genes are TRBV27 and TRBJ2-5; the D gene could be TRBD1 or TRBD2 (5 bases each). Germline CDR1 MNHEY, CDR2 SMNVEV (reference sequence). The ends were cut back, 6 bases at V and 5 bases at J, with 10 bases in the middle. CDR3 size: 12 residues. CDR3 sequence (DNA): TGTGCCAGCAGCCTTTGGGGGGAGACCCAGTACTTC. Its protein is CASSLWGETQYF.

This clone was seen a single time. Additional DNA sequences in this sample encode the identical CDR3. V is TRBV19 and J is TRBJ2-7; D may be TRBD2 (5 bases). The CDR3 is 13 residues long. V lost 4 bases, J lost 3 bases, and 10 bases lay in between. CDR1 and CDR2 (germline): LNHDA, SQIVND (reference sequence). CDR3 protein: CASSRTGIYEQYF. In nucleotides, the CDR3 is TGTGCCAGTAGTAGGACCGGGATCTACGAGCAGTACTTC.

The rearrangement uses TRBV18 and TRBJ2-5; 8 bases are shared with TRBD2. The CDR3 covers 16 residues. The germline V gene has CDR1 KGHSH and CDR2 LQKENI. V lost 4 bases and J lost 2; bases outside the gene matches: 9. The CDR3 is CASSRSSSGSQETQYF. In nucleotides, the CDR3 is TGTGCCAGCTCACGGTCTTCTAGCGGGTCTCAAGAGACCCAGTACTTC.

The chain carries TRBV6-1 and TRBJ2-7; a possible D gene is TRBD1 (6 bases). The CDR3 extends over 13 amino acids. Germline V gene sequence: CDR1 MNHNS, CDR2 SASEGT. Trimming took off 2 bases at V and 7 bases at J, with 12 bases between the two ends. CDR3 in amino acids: CASSETQGREQYF. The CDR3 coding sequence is TGTGCCAGCAGTGAAACACAGGGAAGGGAGCAGTACTTC.

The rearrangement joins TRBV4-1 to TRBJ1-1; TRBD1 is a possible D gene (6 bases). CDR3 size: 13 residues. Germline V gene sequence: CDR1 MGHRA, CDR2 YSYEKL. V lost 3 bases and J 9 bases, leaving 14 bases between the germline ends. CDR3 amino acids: CASSQGLQGQAFF. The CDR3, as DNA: TGCGCCAGCAGCCAGGGGTTACAGGGTCAAGCTTTCTTT.

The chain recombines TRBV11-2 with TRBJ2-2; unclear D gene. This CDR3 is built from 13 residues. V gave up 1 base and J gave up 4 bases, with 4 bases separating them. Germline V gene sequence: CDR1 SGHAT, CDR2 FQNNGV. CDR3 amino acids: CASSLVITGELFF. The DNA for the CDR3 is TGTGCCAGCAGCTTAGTAATCACCGGGGAGCTGTTTTTT.